Below are 5 T cell receptor beta chains sequenced from a single sample in a study of spatial heterogeneity in lung cancer. The time point denotes: sample taken at primary tumor resection. Sequencing covered unsorted whole RNA taken from tumor, nontumor lung or frozen PBMC. TCRdb re-derived calls from the 5' RACE reads in MiXCR, one entry per CDR3 protein. The sample has more than 20,000 distinct CDR3 sequences, about 4.6% seen once. The input for sequencing was PBMCs, taken at surgery. These receptors came from a male donor with early-stage non-small cell lung cancer.

In its sample, this clonotype was seen many times. The CDR3 DNA follows: TGTGCCAGCAGCCCGGGACTTGCCGGGGAGCTGTTTTTT. Translating it yields CASSPGLAGELFF. V gene TRBV7-2 combines with J gene TRBJ2-2, with a possible D match to TRBD2 (6 bases). This CDR3 has 13 residues. Trimming took 5 bases from V and 6 from J, leaving 10 bases between them. Germline values: CDR1 SGHTA, CDR2 FQGNSA.

This clonotype was seen once. This may be a read error: a much more frequent sequence differs by one nucleotide. This rearrangement joins TRBV5-1 to TRBJ2-3, with 11 bases fitting TRBD1. The germline gives CDR1 SGHRS, CDR2 YFSETQ. The CDR3 is 15 residues long. CDR3 DNA sequence: TGCGCCAGCAGCTGGACAGGGGGCGGCACAGATGCGCAGTATTTT. Amino acids: CASSWTGGGTDAQYF.

This clonotype has at least ten counts. This chain links TRBV6-2 or TRBV6-3 with TRBJ2-7, with 9 bases matching TRBD1. The germline CDR1 and CDR2 sequences are MNHEY and SVGEGT. The CDR3 totals 14 residues. J gave up 9 bases and V 7 bases, and 13 bases lay outside the gene matches. The chain's CDR3 is CASTPAGTGRVQYF. CDR3 nucleotides: TGTGCCAGCACCCCCGCCGGGACAGGGAGGGTGCAGTACTTC.

This clonotype appeared many times. The V gene is TRBV20-1, the J gene TRBJ2-3; tentative D call: TRBD2 (5 bases). Germline V gene data show CDR1 as DFQATT and CDR2 as SNEGSKA (reference sequence). The CDR3 loop spans 12 amino acids. The CDR3 region has the DNA TGCAGCGCCAGGACTAGCACAGATACGCAGTATTTT. Its translation: CSARTSTDTQYF.

At least ten counts were recorded for this clonotype. The chain recombines TRBV4-1 with TRBJ2-5; D might be TRBD2 (5 bases). Germline CDR1 is MGHRA and CDR2 is YSYEKL. V was pared by 2 bases and J by 2 bases, with 9 bases between. The CDR3 is 14 residues long. CDR3 bases: TGCGCCAGCAGCCAAAGGGAGCTGCAAGAGACCCAGTACTTC. Protein: CASSQRELQETQYF.